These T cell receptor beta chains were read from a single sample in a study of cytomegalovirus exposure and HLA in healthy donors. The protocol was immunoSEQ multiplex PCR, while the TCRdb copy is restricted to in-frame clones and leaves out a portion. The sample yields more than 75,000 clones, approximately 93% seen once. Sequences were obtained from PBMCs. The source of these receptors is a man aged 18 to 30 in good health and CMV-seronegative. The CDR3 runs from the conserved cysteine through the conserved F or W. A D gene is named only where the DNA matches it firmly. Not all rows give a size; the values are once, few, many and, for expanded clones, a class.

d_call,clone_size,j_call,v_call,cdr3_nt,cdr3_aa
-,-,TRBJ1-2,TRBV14,TGTGCCAGCAGCCAAGATTCGGCCAGGGTGTTTGGCTACACCTTC,CASSQDSARVFGYTF
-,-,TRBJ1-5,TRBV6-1,TGTGCCAGCAGTGCCCCCCCCGTCTATAGCAATCAGCCCCAGCATTTT,CASSAPPVYSNQPQHF
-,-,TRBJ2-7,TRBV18,TGTGCCAGCTCACCACTAGGGGACTCCTACGAGCAGTACTTC,CASSPLGDSYEQYF
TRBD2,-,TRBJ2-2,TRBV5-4,TGTGCCAGCAGCTTTCCTAGCGGAGGGAACACCGGGGAGCTGTTTTTT,CASSFPSGGNTGELFF
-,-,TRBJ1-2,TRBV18,TGTGCCAGCTCGCCCGGACCGGGGGGACTCAACTATGGCTACACCTTC,CASSPGPGGLNYGYTF
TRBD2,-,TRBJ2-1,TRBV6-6,TGTGCCAGCAGTTTCCCAGCGGGAGTCGAAAATGAGCAGTTCTTC,CASSFPAGVENEQFF
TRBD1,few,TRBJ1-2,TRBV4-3,TGCGCCAGCAGCCAGGGACAGGGACCCTATGGCTACACCTTC,CASSQGQGPYGYTF
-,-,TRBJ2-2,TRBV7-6,TGTGCCAGCAGCTTAACGGGGTTGGGCACCGGGGAGCTGTTTTTT,CASSLTGLGTGELFF
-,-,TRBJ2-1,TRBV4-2,TGTGCCAGCAGCCAAGATAGGGAGTTAACCTACAATGAGCAGTTCTTC,CASSQDRELTYNEQFF
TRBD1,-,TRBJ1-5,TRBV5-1,TGCGCCAGCAGCGCTACAGGGGAGTCGAGGCAGCCCCAGCATTTT,CASSATGESRQPQHF
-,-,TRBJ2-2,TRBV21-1,TGTGCCAGGACAGGGCTTGAGGACGGGGAGCTGTTTTTT,CARTGLEDGELFF
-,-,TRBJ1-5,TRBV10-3,TGTGCCATCAATGGCAGGACTAATCAGCCCCAGCATTTT,CAINGRTNQPQHF
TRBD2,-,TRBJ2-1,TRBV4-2,TGTGCCAGCAGCCAAACAGCGGGGGGGCGGGATGAGCAGTTCTTC,CASSQTAGGRDEQFF
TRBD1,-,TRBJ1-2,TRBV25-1,TGTGCCAGCAGTGAAGTGGGACAGGGGGCGGAAGGCTACACCTTC,CASSEVGQGAEGYTF
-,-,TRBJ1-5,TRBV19,TGTGCCAGTACTTTCACCGGGGGGTACCAGCCCCAGCATTTT,CASTFTGGYQPQHF
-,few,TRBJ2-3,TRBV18,TGTGCCAGCTCACAGGGGGTAAGCACAGATACGCAGTATTTT,CASSQGVSTDTQYF
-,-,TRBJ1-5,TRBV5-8,TGTGCCAGCAGCCTCAGGTCCGGCGGCAATCAGCCCCAGCATTTT,CASSLRSGGNQPQHF
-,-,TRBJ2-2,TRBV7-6,TGTGCCAGCAGCTTACCCCTCGGTCCGGGTGTCAACACCGGGGAGCTGTTTTTT,CASSLPLGPGVNTGELFF
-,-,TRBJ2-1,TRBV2,TGTGCCAGCAGCCCCCGAGGTTTCAATGAGCAGTTCTTC,CASSPRGFNEQFF
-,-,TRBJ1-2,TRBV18,TGTGCCAGCTCACCCCAGCCGTCAGGGGTAAACTATGGCTACACCTTC,CASSPQPSGVNYGYTF
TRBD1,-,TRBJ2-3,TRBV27,TGTGCCAGCAGTTTGGACAGGGTGGGTCCCCCAGATACGCAGTATTTT,CASSLDRVGPPDTQYF
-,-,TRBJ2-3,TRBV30,TGTGCCTGGTTACGACTGTCCACAGATACGCAGTATTTT,CAWLRLSTDTQYF
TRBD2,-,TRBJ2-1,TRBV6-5,TGTGCCAGCAGCCCTGGACTAGCGGGGGGGAATGAGCAGTTCTTC,CASSPGLAGGNEQFF
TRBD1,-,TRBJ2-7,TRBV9,TGTGCCAGCAGCGTGGGGGACAGCCTCTCCTACGAGCAGTACTTC,CASSVGDSLSYEQYF
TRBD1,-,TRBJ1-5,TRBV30,TGTGCCTGGAGTGTGGGACAGGGAAACAATCAGCCCCAGCATTTT,CAWSVGQGNNQPQHF
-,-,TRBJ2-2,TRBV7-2,TGTGCCAGCAGCTTAGGACAGTACGGCAGGGAGCTGTTTTTT,CASSLGQYGRELFF
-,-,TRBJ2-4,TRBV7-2,TGTGCCAGCAGCTTAGGCGTCTCACTAGCCAAAAACATTCAGTACTTC,CASSLGVSLAKNIQYF
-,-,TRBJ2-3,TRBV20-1,TGCAGTGCTAGTCCAGGGCAGACGCAGTATTTT,CSASPGQTQYF
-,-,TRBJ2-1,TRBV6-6,TGTGCCAGCAGGGACTATAACAATGAGCAGTTCTTC,CASRDYNNEQFF
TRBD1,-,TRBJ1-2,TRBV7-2,TGTGCCAGCAGCTCCGGACAGGGGGCAATCTTCGGCTACACCTTC,CASSSGQGAIFGYTF
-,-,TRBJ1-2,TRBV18,TGTGCCAGCTCACCTGGGCAGGGAAACTATGGCTACACCTTC,CASSPGQGNYGYTF
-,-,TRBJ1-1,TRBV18,TGTGCCAGCTCACCAAATCAGGGGCCGGTAACTGAAGCTTTCTTT,CASSPNQGPVTEAFF
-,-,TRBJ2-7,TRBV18,TGTGCCAGCTCACCCGCGACAGACTCCTACGAGCAGTACTTC,CASSPATDSYEQYF